These 2 T cell receptor beta chains originate from one sample sequenced in a study of blood T cell repertoires in COVID-19. Clones were read by immunoSEQ multiplex PCR, and TCRdb kept only the in-frame ones, dropping some. Among 150,000 to 200,000 clones listed, more than 75% were seen once. What was sequenced was peripheral blood. Source of these receptors: a woman in her 70s with COVID-19, enrolled during active disease.

The V call is TRBV19, the J call TRBJ2-2, with a tentative D call TRBD1 (7 bases). CDR3 length equals 15 residues. Per germline, CDR1 LNHDA and CDR2 SQIVND (reference sequence). V lost 11 bases and J 8 bases, leaving 24 bases between the germline ends. CDR3 DNA sequence: TGTGCCTCGACGGAGGGACAGCCCCCTCTTGGGGAGCTGTTTTTT. Its protein product is CASTEGQPPLGELFF. The entire variable domain, with the rest obtained from reference TRBV19 and TRBJ2-2, is as follows: DGGITQSPKYLFRKEGQNVTLSCEQNLNHDAMYWYRQDPGQGLRLIYYSQIVNDFQKGDIAEGYSVSREKKESFPLTVTSAQKNPTAFYLCASTEGQPPLGELFFGEGSRLTVL.

The chain uses TRBV7-3 and TRBJ2-5; 10 nucleotides align to TRBD2. The germline CDR1 and CDR2 sequences are SGHTA and FQGTGA. Trimming at V came to 5 bases and at J to 2 bases, leaving 8 bases not matched to a gene. The CDR3 has 16 residues. CDR3 DNA sequence: TGTGCCAGCAGCGCTCCGGGAGCGGGAGGGCAAGAGACCCAGTACTTC. Its protein product is CASSAPGAGGQETQYF.